This T cell receptor beta chain was sequenced during a study of control samples from healthy donors and cancer patients. Germline V CDR1 and CDR2: MNHEY, SVGAGI. V was pared by 0 bases and J by 5 bases, with 7 bases of the junction left unmatched. This CDR3 has 16 residues. Sequencing used immunoSEQ multiplex PCR; TCRdb keeps in-frame clones, though not all of them. The sample's table shows around 190,000 clones. The sequenced material came from blood. The chain employs TRBV6-5 and TRBJ1-5, with 7 positions matching TRBD1. This receptor was obtained from a woman younger than 45 in good health. The chain's CDR3 is CASSYSGRGTDQPQHF. The CDR3 region has the DNA TGTGCCAGCAGTTACTCTGGCAGGGGGACTGATCAGCCCCAGCATTTT.